Sequencing of this TCR beta chain was carried out in a study of blood T cell repertoires in COVID-19. Sequencing was performed with immunoSEQ multiplex PCR; in TCRdb, only in-frame clones are kept and a portion is missing. The sample contains 120,000 to 150,000 clones, 84% of which appear only once. This CDR3 contains 14 residues. The germline V and J ends were trimmed by 0 bases and 3 bases, with 6 bases remaining between them. Germline lookup yields CDR1 SGHDN and CDR2 FVKESK. The study drew participants aged roughly 18 to 89 years from 20 to 30 US areas. Within 2 weeks before study entry, exposed participants met a COVID-19 case.

This receptor was identified in a woman in her late teens or twenties who had been exposed to COVID-19. Sequenced input: PBMCs or T cells enriched from blood (not recorded which). V is TRBV14 and J is TRBJ2-1, with D possibly TRBD2 on 5 matching bases. The DNA of the CDR3 is TGTGCCAGCAGCCAAGAAACTAGCTACAATGAGCAGTTCTTC. Its protein is CASSQETSYNEQFF. The whole variable domain, filled in from reference TRBV14 and TRBJ2-1, reads EAGVTQFPSHSVIEKGQTVTLRCDPISGHDNLYWYRRVMGKEIKFLLHFVKESKQDESGMPNNRFLAERTGGTYSTLKVQPAELEDSGVYFCASSQETSYNEQFFGPGTRLTVL.